In its sample, the clone carrying this T cell receptor (beta chain) was seen once. The antigen is unknown. This sample was included in a study of T cells in narcolepsy. Method: immunoSEQ multiplex PCR; TCRdb's copy keeps in-frame clones and lacks some. The sample comprises 25,000 to 30,000 clones, about 90% of which are singletons, and more than 0.75% rests with the top ten. Findings of the study overall: In some patient and control memory CD4+ samples, autoreactive clones were absent. Autoreactive HCRT-specific and TRIB2-specific clonotypes were marked in same-patient CSF-versus-blood CD4+ comparisons.

The sequence came from a human donor in good health. What was sequenced was memory (CD45RA-) CD4+ T cells from blood.

CDR3 bases: TGTGCCAGCACCCCTGGACGGACCCAGTACTTC. Protein sequence: CASTPGRTQYF. The chain recombines TRBV5-8 with TRBJ2-5; D remains unclear. Germline-derived CDR1 and CDR2 are SGHTS and YDEGEE. V was cut by 6 bases and J by 7 bases, with 10 bases left in between. There are 11 residues in the CDR3.